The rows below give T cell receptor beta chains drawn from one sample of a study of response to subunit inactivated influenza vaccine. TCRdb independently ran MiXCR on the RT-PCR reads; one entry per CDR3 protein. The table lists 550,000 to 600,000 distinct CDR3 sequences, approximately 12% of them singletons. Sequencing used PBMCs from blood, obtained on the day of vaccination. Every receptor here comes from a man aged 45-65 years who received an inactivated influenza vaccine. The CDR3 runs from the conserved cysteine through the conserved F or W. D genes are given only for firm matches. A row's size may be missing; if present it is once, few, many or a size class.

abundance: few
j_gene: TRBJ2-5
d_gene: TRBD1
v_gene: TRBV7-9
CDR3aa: CASSLYRGQETQYF
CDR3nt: TGTGCCAGCAGCTTATACAGGGGTCAGGAGACCCAGTACTTC

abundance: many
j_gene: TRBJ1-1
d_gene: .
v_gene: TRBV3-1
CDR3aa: CASTPSVESTEAFF
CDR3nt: TGTGCCAGCACCCCAAGCGTGGAGAGCACTGAAGCTTTCTTT

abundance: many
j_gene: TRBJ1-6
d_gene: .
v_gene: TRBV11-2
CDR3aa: CASSSLRAVRNSPLHF
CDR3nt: TGTGCCAGCAGCTCCCTAAGGGCAGTCCGAAATTCACCCCTCCACTTT

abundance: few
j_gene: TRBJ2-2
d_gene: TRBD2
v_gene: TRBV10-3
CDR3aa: CAIRKAGTNTGELFF
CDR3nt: TGTGCCATCAGGAAAGCGGGAACGAACACCGGGGAGCTGTTTTTT

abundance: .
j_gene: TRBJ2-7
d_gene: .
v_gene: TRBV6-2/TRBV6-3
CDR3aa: CASSYSEQWGEQYF
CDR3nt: TGTGCCAGCAGTTACTCGGAGCAATGGGGCGAGCAGTACTTC

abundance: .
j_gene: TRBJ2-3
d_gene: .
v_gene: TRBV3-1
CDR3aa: CASSQDRRISTDTQYF
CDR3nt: TGTGCCAGCAGCCAAGATCGCCGGATTAGCACAGATACGCAGTATTTT

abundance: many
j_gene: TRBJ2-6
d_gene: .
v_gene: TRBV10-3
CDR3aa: CAISEVEGFLNSGANVLTF
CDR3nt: TGTGCCATCAGTGAAGTAGAGGGGTTTCTTAACTCTGGGGCCAACGTCCTGACTTTC

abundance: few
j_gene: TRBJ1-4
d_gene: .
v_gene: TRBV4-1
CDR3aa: CASSQAPSANEKLFF
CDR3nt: TGCGCCAGCAGCCAAGCCCCCAGTGCTAATGAAAAACTGTTTTTT

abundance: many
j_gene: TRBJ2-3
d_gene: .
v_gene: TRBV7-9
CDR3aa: CASSSGRDTQYF
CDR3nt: TGTGCCAGCAGCTCGGGACGAGATACGCAGTATTTT

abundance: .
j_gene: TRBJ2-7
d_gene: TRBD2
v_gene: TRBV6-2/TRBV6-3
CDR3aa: CASSYTSGRPTYEQYF
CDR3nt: TGTGCCAGCAGTTACACTAGCGGGAGGCCCACCTACGAGCAGTACTTC